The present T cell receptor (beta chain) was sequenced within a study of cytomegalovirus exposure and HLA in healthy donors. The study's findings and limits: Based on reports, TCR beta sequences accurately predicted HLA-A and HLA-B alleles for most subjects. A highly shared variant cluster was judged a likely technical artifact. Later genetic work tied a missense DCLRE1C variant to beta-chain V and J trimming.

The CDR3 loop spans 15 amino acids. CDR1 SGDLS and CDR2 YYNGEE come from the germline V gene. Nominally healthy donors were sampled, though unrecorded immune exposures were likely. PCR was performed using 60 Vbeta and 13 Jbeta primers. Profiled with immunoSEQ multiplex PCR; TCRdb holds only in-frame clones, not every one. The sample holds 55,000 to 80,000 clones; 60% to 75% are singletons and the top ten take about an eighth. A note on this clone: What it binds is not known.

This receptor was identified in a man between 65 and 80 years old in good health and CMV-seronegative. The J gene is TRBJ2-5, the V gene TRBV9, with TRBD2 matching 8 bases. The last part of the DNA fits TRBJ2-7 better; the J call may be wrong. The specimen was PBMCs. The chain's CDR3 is CASSVRASGGNEQYF. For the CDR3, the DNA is TGTGCCAGCAGCGTCCGAGCAAGCGGGGGAAACGAGCAGTACTTC.